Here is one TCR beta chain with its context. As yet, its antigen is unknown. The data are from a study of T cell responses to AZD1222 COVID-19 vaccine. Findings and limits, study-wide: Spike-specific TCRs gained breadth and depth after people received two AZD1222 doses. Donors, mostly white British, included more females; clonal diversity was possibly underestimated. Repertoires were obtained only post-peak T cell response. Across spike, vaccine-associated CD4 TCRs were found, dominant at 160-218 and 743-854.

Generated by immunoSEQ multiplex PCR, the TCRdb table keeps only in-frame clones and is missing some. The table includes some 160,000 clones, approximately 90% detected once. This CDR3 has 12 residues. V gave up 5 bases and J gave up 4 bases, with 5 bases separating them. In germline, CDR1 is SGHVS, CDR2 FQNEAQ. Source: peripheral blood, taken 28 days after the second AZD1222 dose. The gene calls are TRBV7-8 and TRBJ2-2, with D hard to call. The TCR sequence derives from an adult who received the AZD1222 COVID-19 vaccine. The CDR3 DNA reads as TGTGCCAGCAGCCCGTTCACCGGGGAGCTGTTTTTT. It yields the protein CASSPFTGELFF.